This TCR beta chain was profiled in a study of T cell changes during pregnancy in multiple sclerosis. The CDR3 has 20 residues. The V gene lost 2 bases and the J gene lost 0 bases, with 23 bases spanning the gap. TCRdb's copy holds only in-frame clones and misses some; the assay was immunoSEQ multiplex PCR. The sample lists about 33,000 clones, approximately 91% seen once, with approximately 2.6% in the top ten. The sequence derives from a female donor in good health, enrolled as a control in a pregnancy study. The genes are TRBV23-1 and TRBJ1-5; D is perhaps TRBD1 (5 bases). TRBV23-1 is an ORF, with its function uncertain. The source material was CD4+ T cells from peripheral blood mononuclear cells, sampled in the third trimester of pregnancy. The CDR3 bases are TGCGCCAGCAGTCAAATCCAGAGACAGACCGATTGGAATAGCAATCAGCCCCAGCATTTT. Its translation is CASSQIQRQTDWNSNQPQHF.